Below are 9 T cell receptor beta chains sequenced from a single sample in a study of blood T cell repertoires in COVID-19. The protocol was immunoSEQ multiplex PCR, while the TCRdb copy is restricted to in-frame clones and leaves out a portion. The sample shows around 250,000 clones, about 80% of them seen only once. The sequencing input was peripheral blood. These receptors came from a woman of 80 years or more with acute or convalescent COVID-19.

The V and J genes are TRBV6-2 or TRBV6-3 and TRBJ2-4, with 10 positions matching TRBD2. This CDR3 contains 16 residues. Looked up from germline, CDR1 is MNHEY and CDR2 is SVGEGT. The V gene end was trimmed by 4 bases and the J gene end by 2 bases; junction bases not matched to a gene: 5. In DNA, the CDR3 is TGTGCCAGCAGTTCTGCTAGCGGGAGAACCAAAAACATTCAGTACTTC. Residues: CASSSASGRTKNIQYF.

Details on this clone: Its ends do not fully match the called genes, so a read error is possible. This rearrangement joins TRBV18 to TRBJ1-4; 9 bases are a match to TRBD1. Germline-derived CDR1 and CDR2 are KGHSH and LQKENI. The CDR3 length is 16 residues. The CDR3 sequence: CTSSQRTGAYDEKLFF. The CDR3 DNA reads TGTACCAGCTCACAACGGACAGGGGCGTACGATGAAAAACTGTTTTTT.

V usage is TRBV7-9 and J usage is TRBJ2-5; D might be TRBD2 (5 bases). CDR1 and CDR2 from the germline V gene are SEHNR and FQNEAQ (reference sequence). V was clipped by 5 bases and J by 2 bases, with 12 bases between them. CDR3 length: 14 amino acids. The CDR3 nucleotides are TGTGCCAGCAGCGTTAATGTAGCGCAAGAGACCCAGTACTTC. This encodes CASSVNVAQETQYF.

CDR3 sequence (DNA): TGTGCCAGCAGCTTCCCTCGCAGGGATCAGCCCCAGCATTTT. Its translation is CASSFPRRDQPQHF. V gene TRBV7-6 combines with J gene TRBJ1-5; D may be TRBD1 (5 bases). V lost 3 bases, J lost 5 bases, and 11 bases lay in between. The CDR3 sequence is 14 residues long. Germline V CDR1 and CDR2: SGHVS, FNYEAQ.

Here the CDR3 DNA reads TGTGCCAGCAGCTTAGAGGGTTTGGGGGGGACCCAGTACTTC. Encoded protein: CASSLEGLGGTQYF. The chain employs TRBV7-2 and TRBJ2-5, with D perhaps TRBD2 (6 bases). The CDR3 spans 14 residues. V gave up 1 base and J gave up 7 bases, with 13 bases separating them. Germline CDR1 reads SGHTA; CDR2 reads FQGNSA.

The chain couples TRBV7-2 to TRBJ2-7, with a tentative D call TRBD2 (5 bases). The CDR3 spans 14 residues. The germline CDR1 and CDR2 sequences are SGHTA and FQGNSA. Trimming shortened V by 3 bases and J by 3 bases, and 12 bases separated the two germline ends. The CDR3 is CASSFGSGLYEQYF. The DNA for the CDR3 is TGTGCCAGCAGCTTTGGAAGCGGCCTCTACGAGCAGTACTTC.

The chain links TRBV2 to TRBJ1-2; 8 bases are shared with TRBD1. Germline V gene lookup returns CDR1 SNHLY and CDR2 FYNNEI. The CDR3 consists of 13 residues. Trimming removed 6 bases from V and 4 bases from J; junction bases left unmatched: 4. The CDR3 protein is CASRQTGAYGYTF. CDR3 in DNA: TGTGCCAGCAGGCAGACAGGGGCCTATGGCTACACCTTC.

The chain is built from TRBV5-6 and TRBJ2-1, with a tentative D call TRBD2 (6 bases). With 4 bases removed from V and 7 bases from J, the gap between germline ends came to 18 bases. This CDR3 is built from 15 residues. The germline V gene has CDR1 SGHDT and CDR2 YYEEEE. CDR3 in DNA: TGTGCCAGCAGCCGCCAGACTAGTAGAAAAAATGAGCAGTTCTTC. Translating it yields CASSRQTSRKNEQFF. Full variable domain (rest looked up from reference TRBV5-6 and TRBJ2-1): DAGVTQSPTHLIKTRGQQVTLRCSPKSGHDTVSWYQQALGQGPQFIFQYYEEEERQRGNFPDRFSGHQFPNYSSELNVNALLLGDSALYLCASSRQTSRKNEQFFGPGTRLTVL.

This CDR3 reads CASSEAWQGMRGYTF. In DNA form, the CDR3 reads TGTGCCAGCAGTGAAGCCTGGCAGGGGATGCGGGGCTACACCTTC. V usage is TRBV2 and J usage is TRBJ1-2; D is possibly TRBD1 (6 bases). Trimming pared 0 bases from V and 8 bases from J, leaving 16 bases between. The length of the CDR3 is 15 residues. In germline, CDR1 is SNHLY, CDR2 FYNNEI.